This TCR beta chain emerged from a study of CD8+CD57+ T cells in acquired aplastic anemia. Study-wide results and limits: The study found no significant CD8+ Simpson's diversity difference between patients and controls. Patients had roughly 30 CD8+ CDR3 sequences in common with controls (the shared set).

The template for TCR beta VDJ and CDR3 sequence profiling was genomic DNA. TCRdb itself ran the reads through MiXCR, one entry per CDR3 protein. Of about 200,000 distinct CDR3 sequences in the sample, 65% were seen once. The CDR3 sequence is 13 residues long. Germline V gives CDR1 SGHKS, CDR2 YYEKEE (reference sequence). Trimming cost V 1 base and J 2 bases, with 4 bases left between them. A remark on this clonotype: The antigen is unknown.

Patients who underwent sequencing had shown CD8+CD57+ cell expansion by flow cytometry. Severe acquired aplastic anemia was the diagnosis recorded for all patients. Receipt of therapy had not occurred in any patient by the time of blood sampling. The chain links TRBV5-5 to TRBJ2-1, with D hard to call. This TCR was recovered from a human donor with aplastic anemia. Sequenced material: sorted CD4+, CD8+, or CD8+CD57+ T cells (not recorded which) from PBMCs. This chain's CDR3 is CASSLNPYNEQFF. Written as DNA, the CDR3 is TGTGCCAGCAGCTTGAACCCCTACAATGAGCAGTTCTTC.